The rows below give T cell receptor beta chains drawn from one sample of a study of blood T cell repertoires in COVID-19. Sequenced by immunoSEQ multiplex PCR; TCRdb stores in-frame clones only, minus some. In the table there are under 500,000 clones, around nine tenths of which are singletons. Source material: peripheral blood. The receptors stem from a woman aged 25 to 39 with acute or convalescent COVID-19. Both conserved end residues are part of each CDR3. A D gene is named only where the DNA matches it firmly. Some rows have no size entry. The others give once, few or many, or a class for an expanded clone.

V gene: TRBV15
D gene: -
clone size: -
J gene: TRBJ2-3
CDR3 DNA: TGTGCCTCTTACCCGACTGAAGATACGCAGTATTTT
CDR3 protein: CASYPTEDTQYF

V gene: TRBV5-1
D gene: -
clone size: -
J gene: TRBJ2-1
CDR3 DNA: TGCGCCAGCAGCTTGGTAAACAATGAGCAGTTCTTC
CDR3 protein: CASSLVNNEQFF

V gene: TRBV6-5
D gene: -
clone size: -
J gene: TRBJ2-1
CDR3 DNA: TGTGCCAGCACCAACCTAGGGACTTCGCAGTTCTTC
CDR3 protein: CASTNLGTSQFF

V gene: TRBV6-1
D gene: -
clone size: -
J gene: TRBJ1-5
CDR3 DNA: TGTGCCAGCAGTGAAGCGCTATTTCAGCCCCAGCATTTT
CDR3 protein: CASSEALFQPQHF

V gene: TRBV27
D gene: TRBD1
clone size: -
J gene: TRBJ2-1
CDR3 DNA: TGTGCCAGCAGCCCAACACTGAGGGGGCTGGGCTACAATGAGCAGTTCTTC
CDR3 protein: CASSPTLRGLGYNEQFF

V gene: TRBV19
D gene: TRBD1
clone size: -
J gene: TRBJ1-5
CDR3 DNA: TGTGCCAGTAGTAAACAGGGGCCCCAGGCTCAGCCCCAGCATTTT
CDR3 protein: CASSKQGPQAQPQHF

V gene: TRBV5-1
D gene: TRBD1
clone size: -
J gene: TRBJ2-1
CDR3 DNA: TGCGCCAGCAGCCGGGGACAGTACAATGAGCAGTTCTTC
CDR3 protein: CASSRGQYNEQFF

V gene: TRBV5-5
D gene: -
clone size: -
J gene: TRBJ2-1
CDR3 DNA: TGTGCCAGCAGCCGAGAAAAAAGTGGCTCCTACAATGAGCAGTTCTTC
CDR3 protein: CASSREKSGSYNEQFF

V gene: TRBV10-2
D gene: -
clone size: -
J gene: TRBJ1-2
CDR3 DNA: TGCGCCAGCAGTGAGACGGGAGCGGGGGGTGATGGCTACACCTTC
CDR3 protein: CASSETGAGGDGYTF

V gene: TRBV9
D gene: TRBD2
clone size: -
J gene: TRBJ2-1
CDR3 DNA: TGTGCCAGCGGCTTAGCGGGGGAGCACAATGAGCAGTTCTTC
CDR3 protein: CASGLAGEHNEQFF

V gene: TRBV4-1
D gene: TRBD1
clone size: -
J gene: TRBJ1-1
CDR3 DNA: TGCGCCAGCAGCCAAGACCGGGACAGGGAGAAACGGGCTTTCTTT
CDR3 protein: CASSQDRDREKRAFF

V gene: TRBV6-4
D gene: TRBD1
clone size: -
J gene: TRBJ2-7
CDR3 DNA: TGTGCCAGCAGTGCCCCCGGGACAGAATTCTTCGAGCAGTACTTC
CDR3 protein: CASSAPGTEFFEQYF

V gene: TRBV6-5
D gene: TRBD1
clone size: -
J gene: TRBJ1-2
CDR3 DNA: TGTGCCAGCAGTTACCGAACAGGGGACGACTATGGCTACACCTTC
CDR3 protein: CASSYRTGDDYGYTF

V gene: TRBV2
D gene: -
clone size: -
J gene: TRBJ1-2
CDR3 DNA: TGTGCCAGCAGCGCCGTAGTCTACACCTTC
CDR3 protein: CASSAVVYTF

V gene: TRBV30
D gene: TRBD1
clone size: -
J gene: TRBJ2-7
CDR3 DNA: TGTGCCTGGAGTCCGGGACAGGGTGCTTTGTACGAGCAGTACTTC
CDR3 protein: CAWSPGQGALYEQYF

V gene: TRBV19
D gene: -
clone size: -
J gene: TRBJ1-2
CDR3 DNA: TGTGCCAGTAAGTCAGGGATGACAAACTATGGCTACACCTTC
CDR3 protein: CASKSGMTNYGYTF

V gene: TRBV5-5
D gene: TRBD1
clone size: -
J gene: TRBJ1-6
CDR3 DNA: TGTGCCAGCAGTCAACAGGGGGCAAATTCCAATTCACCCCTCCACTTT
CDR3 protein: CASSQQGANSNSPLHF

V gene: TRBV11-2
D gene: -
clone size: once
J gene: TRBJ2-7
CDR3 DNA: TGTGCCAGCAGCTTAGATCAGGGACTCTACGAGCAGTACTTC
CDR3 protein: CASSLDQGLYEQYF

V gene: TRBV5-1
D gene: -
clone size: once
J gene: TRBJ1-2
CDR3 DNA: TGCGCCAGCAGCTTGGCCGGGGTGCTTGGCTACACCTTC
CDR3 protein: CASSLAGVLGYTF

V gene: TRBV5-1
D gene: -
clone size: -
J gene: TRBJ2-1
CDR3 DNA: TGCGCCAGCAGCCCCTCCTCCGGGACTGGATACAATGAGCAGTTCTTC
CDR3 protein: CASSPSSGTGYNEQFF

V gene: TRBV28
D gene: -
clone size: -
J gene: TRBJ1-2
CDR3 DNA: TGTGCCAGCAGTTCCGGACAGAACTATGGCTACACCTTC
CDR3 protein: CASSSGQNYGYTF

V gene: TRBV27
D gene: -
clone size: -
J gene: TRBJ2-7
CDR3 DNA: TGTGCCAGCAGTTTAAAGGGGTATTCCTACGAGCAGTACTTC
CDR3 protein: CASSLKGYSYEQYF

V gene: TRBV4-2
D gene: -
clone size: -
J gene: TRBJ2-2
CDR3 DNA: TGTGCCAGCAGCCAGCCCCCATCAGACTCCACCGGGGAGCTGTTTTTT
CDR3 protein: CASSQPPSDSTGELFF

V gene: TRBV11-2
D gene: -
clone size: -
J gene: TRBJ2-7
CDR3 DNA: TGTGCCAGCACTAACCCATACAGGGATACCTACGAGCAGTACTTC
CDR3 protein: CASTNPYRDTYEQYF

V gene: TRBV3-1/TRBV3-2
D gene: -
clone size: -
J gene: TRBJ2-5
CDR3 DNA: TGTGCCAGCAGCCGGCGACAGCCTAAAGAGACCCAGTACTTC
CDR3 protein: CASSRRQPKETQYF

V gene: TRBV10-3
D gene: TRBD2
clone size: -
J gene: TRBJ2-1
CDR3 DNA: TGTGCCATCAGTGAGTCTAGTAGCGGGGGGTACGGTGAGCAGTTCTTC
CDR3 protein: CAISESSSGGYGEQFF

V gene: TRBV6-5
D gene: TRBD1
clone size: -
J gene: TRBJ1-2
CDR3 DNA: TGTGCCACCAGCTTCCCGGGACAGCTCTATGGCTACACCTTC
CDR3 protein: CATSFPGQLYGYTF

V gene: TRBV13
D gene: -
clone size: -
J gene: TRBJ2-2
CDR3 DNA: TGTGCCAGCGGTCTCCAGAAGACAGCCGCGATGAACACCGGGGAGCTGTTTTTT
CDR3 protein: CASGLQKTAAMNTGELFF

V gene: TRBV6-1
D gene: -
clone size: once
J gene: TRBJ2-7
CDR3 DNA: TGTGCCAGCAGTGAACAGGGATACTACGAGCAGTACTTC
CDR3 protein: CASSEQGYYEQYF

V gene: TRBV5-1
D gene: -
clone size: -
J gene: TRBJ1-1
CDR3 DNA: TGCGCCAGCAGCAAACAGATTAACACTGAAGCTTTCTTT
CDR3 protein: CASSKQINTEAFF

V gene: TRBV7-2
D gene: TRBD1
clone size: -
J gene: TRBJ2-1
CDR3 DNA: TGTGCCAGCAGCTTAACAACAGGGGTGTCCCTACACAATGAGCAGTTCTTC
CDR3 protein: CASSLTTGVSLHNEQFF

V gene: TRBV7-8
D gene: TRBD1
clone size: -
J gene: TRBJ1-1
CDR3 DNA: TGTGCCAGCAGCTTAGCGCAGGGGGGATTGGGAGCTTTCTTT
CDR3 protein: CASSLAQGGLGAFF

V gene: TRBV7-9
D gene: -
clone size: -
J gene: TRBJ2-7
CDR3 DNA: TGTGCCAGCAGTCCCCCCAGTACCTACGAGCAGTACTTC
CDR3 protein: CASSPPSTYEQYF

V gene: TRBV19
D gene: -
clone size: -
J gene: TRBJ1-1
CDR3 DNA: TGTGCCAGTAGTCATGGGGGGGGACGGCAGAACACTGAAGCTTTCTTT
CDR3 protein: CASSHGGGRQNTEAFF

V gene: TRBV2
D gene: -
clone size: -
J gene: TRBJ1-2
CDR3 DNA: TGTGCCAGCAGTGCTGAGCAGGGTGACTATGGCTACACCTTC
CDR3 protein: CASSAEQGDYGYTF

V gene: TRBV10-3
D gene: TRBD1
clone size: -
J gene: TRBJ2-7
CDR3 DNA: TGTGCCATCAGTGAGTTGCATGGGACAGGGGGAACATACGAGCAGTACTTC
CDR3 protein: CAISELHGTGGTYEQYF

V gene: TRBV27
D gene: -
clone size: -
J gene: TRBJ2-1
CDR3 DNA: TGTGCCAGCATCCCCGGAGGGAACTCTTTTGGTGATGAGCAGTTCTTC
CDR3 protein: CASIPGGNSFGDEQFF

V gene: TRBV4-2
D gene: -
clone size: -
J gene: TRBJ2-1
CDR3 DNA: TGTGCCAGCAGCCAATCCACCTACAATGAGCAGTTCTTC
CDR3 protein: CASSQSTYNEQFF

V gene: TRBV5-5
D gene: TRBD1
clone size: -
J gene: TRBJ2-2
CDR3 DNA: TGTGCCAGCAGCTTCCCCGGGACAGGGGCGAAGGACACCGGGGAGCTGTTTTTT
CDR3 protein: CASSFPGTGAKDTGELFF

V gene: TRBV7-9
D gene: -
clone size: -
J gene: TRBJ1-2
CDR3 DNA: TGTGCCAGCAGCTTAGAGGTTGGACAGGGCTACACCTTC
CDR3 protein: CASSLEVGQGYTF

V gene: TRBV27
D gene: -
clone size: -
J gene: TRBJ2-1
CDR3 DNA: TGTGCCAGCAGTCCATCGGGTCCAAGATTCAATGAGCAGTTCTTC
CDR3 protein: CASSPSGPRFNEQFF

V gene: TRBV5-6
D gene: -
clone size: once
J gene: TRBJ1-5
CDR3 DNA: TGTGCCAGCAGCAAAACCTTGGACAGATATCAGCCCCAGCATTTT
CDR3 protein: CASSKTLDRYQPQHF

V gene: TRBV10-3
D gene: -
clone size: -
J gene: TRBJ1-1
CDR3 DNA: TGTGCCATCAGTGACGGTGGGCCTGAAGCTTTCTTT
CDR3 protein: CAISDGGPEAFF

V gene: TRBV2
D gene: TRBD2
clone size: -
J gene: TRBJ2-7
CDR3 DNA: TGTGCCAGCAGTGAGGGAGCGGGGGGGCACGAGCAGTACTTC
CDR3 protein: CASSEGAGGHEQYF

V gene: TRBV19
D gene: TRBD1
clone size: -
J gene: TRBJ2-1
CDR3 DNA: TGTGCCAGTAGTATATCAGGGGGCTCCTACAATGAGCAGTTCTTC
CDR3 protein: CASSISGGSYNEQFF

V gene: TRBV27
D gene: -
clone size: -
J gene: TRBJ2-5
CDR3 DNA: TGTGCCAGCAGTTTGCGGTACCAAGAGACCCAGTACTTC
CDR3 protein: CASSLRYQETQYF

V gene: TRBV13
D gene: TRBD1
clone size: -
J gene: TRBJ1-5
CDR3 DNA: TGTGCCAGCAGCTTAGGGGACAGGTCCAGCAATCAGCCCCAGCATTTT
CDR3 protein: CASSLGDRSSNQPQHF

V gene: TRBV28
D gene: -
clone size: -
J gene: TRBJ1-5
CDR3 DNA: TGTGCCAGCAGTTCCCGACAGGTTCTGAATCAGCCCCAGCATTTT
CDR3 protein: CASSSRQVLNQPQHF

V gene: TRBV7-9
D gene: -
clone size: -
J gene: TRBJ1-6
CDR3 DNA: TGTGCCAGCAGCCTACGTGAGGGGGAAGACTATAATTCACCCCTCCACTTT
CDR3 protein: CASSLREGEDYNSPLHF

V gene: TRBV3-1/TRBV3-2
D gene: TRBD2
clone size: once
J gene: TRBJ2-1
CDR3 DNA: TGTGCCAGCAGCCCCCGGGGGGGCCATGGGGCCTACAATGAGCAGTTCTTC
CDR3 protein: CASSPRGGHGAYNEQFF

V gene: TRBV24-1
D gene: -
clone size: -
J gene: TRBJ1-2
CDR3 DNA: TGTGCCACCAGTGATCCCGGTTATGGCTACACCTTC
CDR3 protein: CATSDPGYGYTF

V gene: TRBV18
D gene: -
clone size: -
J gene: TRBJ1-1
CDR3 DNA: TGTGCCAGCTCACCACCGACAATGAACACTGAAGCTTTCTTT
CDR3 protein: CASSPPTMNTEAFF

V gene: TRBV10-3
D gene: -
clone size: -
J gene: TRBJ1-2
CDR3 DNA: TGTGCCATCAGTGAGTCCGGGACTTCCAACGGCTACACCTTC
CDR3 protein: CAISESGTSNGYTF

V gene: TRBV30
D gene: -
clone size: -
J gene: TRBJ1-2
CDR3 DNA: TGTGCCTGGAGTGTGGGCCAGGGGAGGGGGTCTAACTATGGCTACACCTTC
CDR3 protein: CAWSVGQGRGSNYGYTF

V gene: TRBV18
D gene: -
clone size: many
J gene: TRBJ1-5
CDR3 DNA: TGTGCCAGCTCACCGTCAGAGGGCAATCAGCCCCAGCATTTT
CDR3 protein: CASSPSEGNQPQHF

V gene: TRBV7-9
D gene: TRBD2
clone size: -
J gene: TRBJ2-7
CDR3 DNA: TGTGCCAGCAGCGCCGGGGGGGCTAATTACGAGCAGTACTTC
CDR3 protein: CASSAGGANYEQYF

V gene: TRBV6-5
D gene: TRBD1
clone size: few
J gene: TRBJ1-1
CDR3 DNA: TGTGCCAGCAGTCCGGGACAGCTTGAAGCTTTCTTT
CDR3 protein: CASSPGQLEAFF